The next 17 T cell receptor beta chains were all read from a single sample in a study of cytomegalovirus exposure and HLA in healthy donors. PCR was performed using 60 Vbeta and 13 Jbeta primers. Here immunoSEQ multiplex PCR was the method, and the copy in TCRdb shows in-frame clones only, minus some. The sample carries about 140,000 clones, approximately 9% recorded once. Specimen: PBMCs. The receptors were gathered from a woman aged 40 to 50 in good health and CMV-seropositive.

This chain uses TRBV2 with TRBJ2-6; D is possibly TRBD2 (5 bases). Germline-derived CDR1 and CDR2 are SNHLY and FYNNEI. Trimming pared 3 bases from V and 12 bases from J, leaving 15 bases between. CDR3 length: 14 amino acids. This chain's CDR3 is CASSDMSGSAVLTF. As DNA, the CDR3 is TGTGCCAGCAGTGACATGAGCGGATCGGCCGTCCTGACTTTC.

The rearrangement uses TRBV5-6 and TRBJ1-2; D gene unclear. This CDR3 is built from 17 residues. Germline V gene lookup returns CDR1 SGHDT and CDR2 YYEEEE. V gave up 4 bases and J gave up 0 bases, with 19 bases separating them. For the CDR3, the DNA is TGTGCCAGCAGCCCGGGGAACCTGGGCCGAGCTAACTATGGCTACACCTTC. Residues: CASSPGNLGRANYGYTF.

There are a few counts of this clone. This chain joins TRBV4-3 and TRBJ2-7; TRBD2 is a possible D gene (6 bases). V was clipped by 4 bases and J by 3 bases, with 13 bases between them. Germline V lookup: CDR1 LGHNA, CDR2 YSLEER. The CDR3 is 14 residues long. The CDR3 loop reads CASSPGQGGYEQYF. The CDR3 DNA reads as TGCGCCAGCAGCCCGGGGCAGGGAGGCTACGAGCAGTACTTC.

The chain couples TRBV5-4 to TRBJ2-1; 9 bases line up with TRBD1. The junction had 7 bases not matched to a gene; V was cut back by 5 bases and J by 4 bases. The length of the CDR3 is 15 residues. CDR1 is SGHNT, CDR2 YYREEE, per germline (reference sequence). Written as DNA, the CDR3 is TGTGCCAGCAGTCCCGGACAGGGGATGTACAATGAGCAGTTCTTC. Translation: CASSPGQGMYNEQFF.

The CDR3 protein is CASSPLGGEQYF. The CDR3 coding sequence is TGTGCCAGCAGCCCGCTTGGAGGCGAGCAGTACTTC. This chain links TRBV6-5 with TRBJ2-7; D may be TRBD2 (5 bases). Looked up from germline, CDR1 is MNHEY and CDR2 is SVGAGI. V shed 6 bases and J shed 6 bases, with 12 bases lying between them. The CDR3 contains 12 residues.

The rearrangement uses TRBV7-7 and TRBJ1-3; D not certain. The CDR3 consists of 14 residues. Germline V gene lookup returns CDR1 SSHAT and CDR2 FNYEAQ (reference sequence). Trimming removed 5 bases from V and 0 bases from J, with 8 bases in between. For the CDR3, the DNA is TGTGCCAGCAGCCGGGTCAGCTCTGGAAACACCATATATTTT. Protein sequence: CASSRVSSGNTIYF.

The V and J genes are TRBV2 and TRBJ2-2; D may be TRBD2 (5 bases). The CDR3 length is 14 residues. Deletions cut 5 bases from V and 6 bases from J, with 13 bases between. Germline V gene data show CDR1 as SNHLY and CDR2 as FYNNEI. The CDR3 DNA reads TGTGCCAGCAGTCCTACTAGTTCTCCCGGGGAGCTGTTTTTT. Residues: CASSPTSSPGELFF.

This sequence joins TRBV6-1 and TRBJ1-5; TRBD1 matches at 7 bases. V gave up 10 bases and J gave up 2 bases; unmatched junction bases: 8. Germline lookup yields CDR1 MNHNS and CDR2 SASEGT. The length of the CDR3 is 14 residues. Here the CDR3 reads CATRAGQGNQPQHF. In DNA form, the CDR3 reads TGTGCCACTCGAGCTGGACAGGGCAATCAGCCCCAGCATTTT.

This clone has more than one count but fewer than ten. J is TRBJ2-1 and V is TRBV2; 14 bases line up with TRBD2. CDR3 length: 15 amino acids. J lost 5 bases, V lost 7 bases, and 4 bases had no gene match. CDR1 is SNHLY, CDR2 FYNNEI, per germline. CDR3 protein: CASTSTSGGDNEQFF. In DNA form, the CDR3 reads TGTGCCAGCACCTCGACTAGCGGGGGGGACAATGAGCAGTTCTTC.

The chain couples TRBV5-4 to TRBJ1-3, with 8 bases matching TRBD1. The CDR3 runs to 14 residues. CDR1 is SGHNT and CDR2 is YYREEE in the germline V gene (reference sequence). V shed 3 bases, J shed 3 bases, and the junction held 2 bases outside the gene matches. CDR3 loop: CASSSGQGGNTIYF. CDR3 nucleotides: TGTGCCAGCAGCTCCGGACAGGGTGGAAACACCATATATTTT.

CDR3 nucleotide sequence: TGTGCCAGCAGACGACAGCTTGGCACCGGGGAGCTGTTTTTT. Translating it yields CASRRQLGTGELFF. This rearrangement joins TRBV6-5 to TRBJ2-2; D perhaps matches TRBD1 (5 bases). The CDR3 has 14 residues. Trimming took off 6 bases at V and 4 bases at J, with 12 bases between the two ends. Germline V gene sequence: CDR1 MNHEY, CDR2 SVGAGI.

The chain combines TRBV5-1 with TRBJ1-2; 8 bases match TRBD1. The ends lost 5 bases at V and 4 bases at J; junction bases unmatched: 7. The germline V gene has CDR1 SGHRS and CDR2 YFSETQ. This CDR3 has 14 residues. In DNA form, the CDR3 reads TGCGCCAGCAGATTTTCGCAGGGGGCCTATGGCTACACCTTC. This gives the protein CASRFSQGAYGYTF.

This clone was found a few times. The chain employs TRBV2 and TRBJ1-6; TRBD1 agrees at 9 bases. The CDR3 runs 15 residues. CDR1 and CDR2 from the germline V gene are SNHLY and FYNNEI. V lost 6 bases, J lost 8 bases, and 8 bases stayed unmatched. CDR3 nucleotides: TGTGCCAGCAGCCAACAGGGGGCGAACGATTCACCCCTCCACTTT. Translating it yields CASSQQGANDSPLHF.

The table lists this clone with a few counts. The gene calls are TRBV27 and TRBJ2-5; 13 nucleotides match TRBD2. J was trimmed by 13 bases and V by 5 bases; bases with no gene match: 10. The CDR3 has 14 residues. CDR1 and CDR2 from the germline V gene are MNHEY and SMNVEV (reference sequence). CDR3 protein: CASSDPGLAGQPYF. The CDR3 nucleotides read TGTGCCAGCAGTGATCCGGGACTAGCGGGACAACCGTACTTC.

This clone was found a few times. The chain combines TRBV7-8 with TRBJ1-1; D might be TRBD1 (5 bases). Germline assignment: CDR1 SGHVS and CDR2 FQNEAQ. Trimming shortened V by 5 bases and J by 0 bases, and 13 bases separated the two germline ends. The CDR3 runs 15 residues. CDR3 in amino acids: CASSLGTAMNTEAFF. The DNA for the CDR3 is TGTGCCAGCAGCCTAGGGACTGCGATGAACACTGAAGCTTTCTTT.

The V gene is TRBV18, the J gene TRBJ1-1; TRBD1 aligns across 11 bases. The CDR3 extends over 16 amino acids. Germline assignment: CDR1 KGHSH and CDR2 LQKENI. The V segment lost 0 bases and the J segment 4 bases; nucleotides outside the gene matches: 4. CDR3 loop: CASSPPGTGGRTEAFF. DNA for the CDR3: TGTGCCAGCTCACCACCCGGGACAGGGGGACGCACTGAAGCTTTCTTT.

This clone was recorded a few times. The rearrangement links TRBV11-2 to TRBJ1-1; D is undetermined. With 1 base removed from V and 11 bases from J, the gap between germline ends came to 14 bases. Germline V gene lookup returns CDR1 SGHAT and CDR2 FQNNGV. This CDR3 spans 13 amino acids. The CDR3 loop reads CASSLGATTGAFF. Here the CDR3 DNA reads TGTGCCAGCAGCTTAGGAGCGACTACCGGGGCTTTCTTT.